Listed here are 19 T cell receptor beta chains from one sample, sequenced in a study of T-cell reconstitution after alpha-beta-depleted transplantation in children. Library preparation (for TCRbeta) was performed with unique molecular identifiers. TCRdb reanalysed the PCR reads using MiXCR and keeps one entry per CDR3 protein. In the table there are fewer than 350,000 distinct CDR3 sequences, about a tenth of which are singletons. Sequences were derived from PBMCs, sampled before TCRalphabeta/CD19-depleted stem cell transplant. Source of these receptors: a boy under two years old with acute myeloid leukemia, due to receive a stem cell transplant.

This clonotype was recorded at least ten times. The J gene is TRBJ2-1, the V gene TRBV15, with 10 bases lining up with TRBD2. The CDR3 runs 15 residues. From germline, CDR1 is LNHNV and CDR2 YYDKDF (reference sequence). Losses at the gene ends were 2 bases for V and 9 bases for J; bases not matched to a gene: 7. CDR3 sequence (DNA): TGTGCCACCAGCAGACAGGGGACTAGCGTTACTGAGCAGTTCTTC. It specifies CATSRQGTSVTEQFF.

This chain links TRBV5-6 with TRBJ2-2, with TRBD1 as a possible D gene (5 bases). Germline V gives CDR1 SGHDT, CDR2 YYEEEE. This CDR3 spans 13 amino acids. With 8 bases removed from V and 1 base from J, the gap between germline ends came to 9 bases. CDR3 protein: CASYTGNTGELFF. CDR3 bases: TGTGCCAGTTACACAGGGAACACCGGGGAGCTGTTTTTT.

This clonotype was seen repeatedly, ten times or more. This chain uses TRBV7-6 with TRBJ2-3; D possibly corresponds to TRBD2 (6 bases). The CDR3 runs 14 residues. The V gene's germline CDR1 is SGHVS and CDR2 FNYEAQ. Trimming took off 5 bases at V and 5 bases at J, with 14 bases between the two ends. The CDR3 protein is CASSLKLAGDTQYF. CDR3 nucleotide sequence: TGTGCCAGCAGCCTGAAACTAGCAGGAGATACGCAGTATTTT.

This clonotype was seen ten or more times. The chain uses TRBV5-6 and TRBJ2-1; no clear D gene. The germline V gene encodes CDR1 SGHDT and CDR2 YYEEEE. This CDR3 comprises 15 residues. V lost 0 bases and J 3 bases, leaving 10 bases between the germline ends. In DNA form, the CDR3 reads TGTGCCAGCAGCTTGGTAGGCGCCTTCTACAATGAGCAGTTCTTC. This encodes CASSLVGAFYNEQFF.

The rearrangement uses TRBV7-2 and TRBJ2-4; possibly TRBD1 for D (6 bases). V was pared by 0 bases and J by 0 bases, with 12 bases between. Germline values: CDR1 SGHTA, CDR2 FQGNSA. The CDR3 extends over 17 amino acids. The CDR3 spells CASSLAGTYLAKNIQYF. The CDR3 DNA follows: TGTGCCAGCAGCTTAGCCGGGACATACCTAGCCAAAAACATTCAGTACTTC.

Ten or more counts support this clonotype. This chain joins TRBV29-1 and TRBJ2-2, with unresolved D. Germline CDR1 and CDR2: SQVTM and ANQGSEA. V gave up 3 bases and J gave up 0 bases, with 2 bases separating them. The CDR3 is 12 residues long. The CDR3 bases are TGCAGCGTTGAGACGAACACCGGGGAGCTGTTTTTT. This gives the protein CSVETNTGELFF.

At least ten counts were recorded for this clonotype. The CDR3 nucleotides are TGCAGTGCTTCGGGACAGTGGAATTCACCCCTCCACTTT. It encodes CSASGQWNSPLHF. The V call is TRBV20-1, the J call TRBJ1-6, with 7 bases lining up with TRBD1. V lost 5 bases to trimming and J lost 7 bases; unmatched junction nucleotides: 5. Germline values: CDR1 DFQATT, CDR2 SNEGSKA (reference sequence). This CDR3 has 13 residues.

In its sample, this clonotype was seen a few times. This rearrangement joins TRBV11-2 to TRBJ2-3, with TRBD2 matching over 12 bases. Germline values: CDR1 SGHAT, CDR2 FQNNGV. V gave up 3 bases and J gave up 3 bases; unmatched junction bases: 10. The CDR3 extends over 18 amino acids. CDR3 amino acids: CASSFLLAGGGGTDTQYF. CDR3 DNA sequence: TGTGCCAGCAGCTTCCTTCTAGCGGGAGGGGGGGGAACAGATACGCAGTATTTT.

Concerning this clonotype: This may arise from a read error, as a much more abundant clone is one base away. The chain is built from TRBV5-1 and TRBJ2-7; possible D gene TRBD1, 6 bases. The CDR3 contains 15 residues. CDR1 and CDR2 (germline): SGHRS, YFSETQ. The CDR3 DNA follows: TGCGCCGGCAGCTTGGCGACAGGCTTCTCCTACGAGCAGTACTTC. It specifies CAGSLATGFSYEQYF.

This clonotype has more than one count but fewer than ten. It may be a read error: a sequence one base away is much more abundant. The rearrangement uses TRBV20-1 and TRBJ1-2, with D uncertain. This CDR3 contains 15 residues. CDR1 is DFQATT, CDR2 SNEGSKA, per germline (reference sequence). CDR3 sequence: CCASPSGVVGYGYTF. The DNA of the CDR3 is TGCTGTGCTAGTCCCTCTGGGGTAGTAGGCTATGGCTACACCTTC.

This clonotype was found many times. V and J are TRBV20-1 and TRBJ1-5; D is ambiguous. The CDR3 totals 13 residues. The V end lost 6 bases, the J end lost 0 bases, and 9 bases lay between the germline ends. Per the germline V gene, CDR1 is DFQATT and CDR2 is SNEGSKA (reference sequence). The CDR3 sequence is CSAQRYSNQPQHF. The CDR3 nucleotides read TGCAGTGCCCAAAGGTATAGCAATCAGCCCCAGCATTTT.

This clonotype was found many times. The CDR3 nucleotides read TGTGCCAGCAGCTTACGGCGGGGGGGCACAGATACGCAGTATTTT. This codes for CASSLRRGGTDTQYF. The chain combines TRBV7-2 with TRBJ2-3; 8 positions match TRBD2. The CDR3 is made up of 15 amino acids. Trimming removed 2 bases from V and 1 base from J; junction bases left unmatched: 2. Germline assignment: CDR1 SGHTA and CDR2 FQGNSA.

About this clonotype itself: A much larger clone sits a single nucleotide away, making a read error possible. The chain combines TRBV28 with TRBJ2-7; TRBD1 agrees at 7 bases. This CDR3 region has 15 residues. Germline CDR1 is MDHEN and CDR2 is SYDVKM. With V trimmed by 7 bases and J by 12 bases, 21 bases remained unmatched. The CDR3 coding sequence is TGTGCCAGCATCCACTCGACGGCCGGGACAGCCGAACGGTACTTC. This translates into CASIHSTAGTAERYF.

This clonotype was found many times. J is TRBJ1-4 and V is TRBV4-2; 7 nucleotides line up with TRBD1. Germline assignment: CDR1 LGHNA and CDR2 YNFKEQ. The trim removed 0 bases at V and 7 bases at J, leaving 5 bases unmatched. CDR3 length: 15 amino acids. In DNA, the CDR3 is TGTGCCAGCAGCCAAGATCGACAGGGAAGTGAAAAACTGTTTTTT. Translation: CASSQDRQGSEKLFF.

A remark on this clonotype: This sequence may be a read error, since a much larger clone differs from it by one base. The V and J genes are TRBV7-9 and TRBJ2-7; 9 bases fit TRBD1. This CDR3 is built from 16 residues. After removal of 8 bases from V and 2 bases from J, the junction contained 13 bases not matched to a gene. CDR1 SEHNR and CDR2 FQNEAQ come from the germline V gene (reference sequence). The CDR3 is CASGSSMDRGAYEQYF. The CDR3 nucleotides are TGTGCCAGCGGCTCCTCTATGGACAGGGGCGCCTACGAGCAGTACTTC.

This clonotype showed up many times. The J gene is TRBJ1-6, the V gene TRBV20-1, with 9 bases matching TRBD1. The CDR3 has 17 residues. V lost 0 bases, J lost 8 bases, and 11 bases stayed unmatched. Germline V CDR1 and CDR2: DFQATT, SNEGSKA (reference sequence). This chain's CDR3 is CSARDRGTGQLDSPLHF. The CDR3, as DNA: TGCAGTGCTAGAGATAGGGGGACAGGGCAACTTGATTCACCCCTCCACTTT.

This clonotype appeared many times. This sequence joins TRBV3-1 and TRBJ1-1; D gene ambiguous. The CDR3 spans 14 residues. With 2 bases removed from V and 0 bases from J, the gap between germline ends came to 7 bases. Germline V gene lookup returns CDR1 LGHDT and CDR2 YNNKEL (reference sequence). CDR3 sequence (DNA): TGTGCCAGCAGCCAACTACCTATGAACACTGAAGCTTTCTTT. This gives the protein CASSQLPMNTEAFF.

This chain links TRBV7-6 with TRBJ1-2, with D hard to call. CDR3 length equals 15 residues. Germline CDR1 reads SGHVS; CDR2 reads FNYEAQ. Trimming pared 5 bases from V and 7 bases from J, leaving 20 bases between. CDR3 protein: CASSPDSFGYAGYTF. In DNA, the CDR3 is TGTGCCAGCAGCCCGGATTCCTTCGGGTACGCTGGCTACACCTTC.

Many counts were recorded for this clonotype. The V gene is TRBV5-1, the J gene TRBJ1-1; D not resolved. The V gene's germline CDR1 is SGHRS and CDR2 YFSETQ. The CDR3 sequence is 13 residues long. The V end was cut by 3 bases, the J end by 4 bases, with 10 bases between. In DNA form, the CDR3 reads TGCGCCAGCAGCTCGACTCCTAGCACTGAAGCTTTCTTT. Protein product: CASSSTPSTEAFF.